These 23 T cell receptor beta chains share one sample of origin, sequenced in a study of T cell changes during pregnancy in multiple sclerosis. Sequenced by immunoSEQ multiplex PCR; TCRdb stores in-frame clones only, minus some. The profile covers 50,000 to 55,000 clones, with 85% to 95% appearing a single time and less than 0.6% taken by the ten largest. The specimen comprised CD4+ T cells from peripheral blood mononuclear cells, sampled in the third trimester of pregnancy. The receptor source for this set is a female donor with multiple sclerosis, enrolled in a pregnancy study.

The chain employs TRBV18 and TRBJ2-4; 9 nucleotides line up with TRBD1. CDR1 is KGHSH, CDR2 LQKENI, per germline. Germline trimming cut 8 bases from V and 1 base from J; bases unmatched to any gene: 6. The CDR3 covers 15 residues. CDR3 protein: CASAIDRGAKNIQYF. Written as DNA, the CDR3 is TGTGCCAGCGCTATAGACAGGGGGGCCAAAAACATTCAGTACTTC.

The rearrangement links TRBV29-1 to TRBJ1-6; 7 positions match TRBD1. V dropped 6 bases and J dropped 8; count of bases not matched to a gene: 7. Germline CDR1 is SQVTM and CDR2 is ANQGSEA. The CDR3 length is 13 residues. The CDR3 DNA follows: TGCAGCGTCCTACAGGGGTGGGATTCACCCCTCCACTTT. Protein product: CSVLQGWDSPLHF.

The J gene is TRBJ2-7, the V gene TRBV14; maybe TRBD2 (6 bases). V lost 6 bases and J lost 4, with 13 bases in between. CDR3 length: 13 residues. The germline CDR1 and CDR2 sequences are SGHDN and FVKESK. The CDR3 reads CASRPPGGYEQYF. In DNA, the CDR3 is TGTGCCAGCAGGCCACCAGGAGGGTACGAGCAGTACTTC.

This chain joins TRBV25-1 and TRBJ1-1, with D possibly matching TRBD1 (5 bases). CDR1 and CDR2 (germline): MGHDK, SYGVNS. Trimming shortened V by 5 bases and J by 1 base, and 11 bases separated the two germline ends. The CDR3 is made up of 14 amino acids. This chain's CDR3 is CASSLNGGNTEAFF. CDR3 DNA: TGTGCCAGCAGTCTAAACGGGGGGAACACTGAAGCTTTCTTT. The full variable domain, in which reference TRBV25-1 and TRBJ1-1 provide the parts outside the CDR3, is EADIYQTPRYLVIGTGKKITLECSQTMGHDKMYWYQQDPGMELHLIHYSYGVNSTEKGDLSSESTVSRIRTEHFPLTLESARPSHTSQYLCASSLNGGNTEAFFGQGTRLTVV.

CDR3 amino acids: CASSVAQDTEAFF. CDR3 nucleotides: TGTGCCAGCAGCGTAGCCCAGGACACTGAAGCTTTCTTT. This chain links TRBV9 with TRBJ1-1; D not resolved. V was pared by 0 bases and J by 3 bases, with 6 bases between. The CDR3 sequence is 13 residues long. Germline V gene data show CDR1 as SGDLS and CDR2 as YYNGEE.

CDR3 amino acids: CASSLQGGNEQFF. Written as DNA, the CDR3 is TGTGCCAGCAGCTTGCAGGGTGGCAATGAGCAGTTCTTC. The J gene is TRBJ2-1, the V gene TRBV5-6, with D perhaps TRBD1 (5 bases). This CDR3 is built from 13 residues. Per germline, CDR1 SGHDT and CDR2 YYEEEE. V was cut by 1 base and J by 6 bases, with 8 bases left in between.

In its sample, this clone was seen once. The V call is TRBV7-8, the J call TRBJ2-3, with 8 bases aligning to TRBD2. After removal of 1 base from V and 3 bases from J, the junction contained 12 bases not matched to a gene. The V gene's germline CDR1 is SGHVS and CDR2 FQNEAQ. The CDR3 consists of 18 residues. As DNA, the CDR3 is TGTGCCAGCAGCTTAGATAGCGGGGCCCCCAGCGGGACAGATACGCAGTATTTT. This gives the protein CASSLDSGAPSGTDTQYF. Full variable domain (remainder filled in from reference TRBV7-8 and TRBJ2-3): GAGVSQSPRYKVAKRGQDVALRCDPISGHVSLFWYQQALGQGPEFLTYFQNEAQLDKSGLPSDRFFAERPEGSVSTLKIQRTQQEDSAVYLCASSLDSGAPSGTDTQYFGPGTRLTVL.

The genes are TRBV25-1 and TRBJ1-2; 7 bases agree with TRBD1. Germline loops: CDR1 MGHDK, CDR2 SYGVNS. The V gene end was trimmed by 0 bases and the J gene end by 8 bases; junction bases not matched to a gene: 6. The CDR3 loop spans 14 amino acids. The CDR3 sequence is CASSEYRDRGGYTF. CDR3 in DNA: TGTGCCAGCAGTGAATATAGGGACAGAGGCGGCTACACCTTC.

The V call is TRBV6-5, the J call TRBJ2-2, with 8 bases that match TRBD1. The germline CDR1 and CDR2 sequences are MNHEY and SVGAGI. The CDR3 contains 15 residues. V lost 8 bases to trimming and J lost 6 bases; unmatched junction nucleotides: 11. CDR3 amino acids: CASGRSGGSAGELFF. CDR3 nucleotide sequence: TGTGCCAGCGGAAGATCAGGGGGCTCTGCCGGGGAGCTGTTTTTT.

The V and J genes are TRBV5-8 and TRBJ1-2; D uncertain. CDR3 length: 17 residues. V was pared by 0 bases and J by 5 bases, with 20 bases between. In germline, CDR1 is SGHTS, CDR2 YDEGEE. The chain's CDR3 is CASSLVASSWLSYGYTF. In nucleotides, the CDR3 is TGTGCCAGCAGCTTGGTTGCCAGTTCTTGGTTAAGTTATGGCTACACCTTC.

The J gene is TRBJ2-3, the V gene TRBV13; 7 positions agree with TRBD2. Germline values: CDR1 PRHDT, CDR2 FYEKMQ (reference sequence). J gave up 4 bases and V 0 bases, and 10 bases lay outside the gene matches. This CDR3 contains 17 residues. The CDR3 bases are TGTGCCAGCAGCTTAGGGTTATTAGCGGGTGGCGCAGATACGCAGTATTTT. Protein sequence: CASSLGLLAGGADTQYF.

In this sample, this clone turned up once. The J gene is TRBJ2-7, the V gene TRBV30; D uncertain. Per the germline V gene, CDR1 is GTSNPN and CDR2 is SVGIG (reference sequence). The CDR3 sequence is 11 residues long. V was cut by 1 base and J by 5 bases, with 6 bases left in between. The CDR3 sequence: CAWSAPDEQYF. The CDR3 nucleotides are TGTGCCTGGAGTGCTCCGGACGAGCAGTACTTC.

The chain joins TRBV19 to TRBJ2-3, with D tentatively TRBD2 (6 bases). V was trimmed by 5 bases and J by 0 bases, leaving 9 bases between them. The CDR3 is 14 amino acids. The germline V gene has CDR1 LNHDA and CDR2 SQIVND (reference sequence). Here the CDR3 DNA reads TGTGCCAGTAGTCTGGAGGGTAGCACAGATACGCAGTATTTT. Encoded protein: CASSLEGSTDTQYF.

The rearrangement joins TRBV6-5 to TRBJ1-2; D is unresolved. V was cut by 5 bases and J by 6 bases, with 7 bases left in between. The CDR3 length is 11 residues. Germline loops: CDR1 MNHEY, CDR2 SVGAGI. The CDR3 is CASSEQHGYTF. The DNA for the CDR3 is TGTGCCAGCAGTGAACAACATGGCTACACCTTC.

This sequence joins TRBV2 and TRBJ2-7, with D possibly TRBD1 on 5 matching bases. Germline V CDR1 and CDR2: SNHLY, FYNNEI. V shed 2 bases and J shed 7 bases, with 12 bases lying between them. CDR3 length equals 13 residues. The CDR3 DNA is TGTGCCAGCAGTGAACGGGCAGGGATTGAGCAGTACTTC. Translating gives CASSERAGIEQYF.

V is TRBV6-5 and J is TRBJ1-2; 8 bases agree with TRBD1. This CDR3 has 14 residues. CDR1 MNHEY and CDR2 SVGAGI come from the germline V gene. The V segment lost 0 bases and the J segment 8 bases; nucleotides outside the gene matches: 5. The CDR3 nucleotides read TGTGCCAGCAGTTACTCCGGACAGGGAAGCGGCTACACCTTC. As protein: CASSYSGQGSGYTF.

J is TRBJ1-1 and V is TRBV5-1; maybe TRBD1 (5 bases). The CDR3 extends over 15 amino acids. Trimming stripped 4 bases from V and 6 bases from J, with 19 bases between. Germline-derived CDR1 and CDR2 are SGHRS and YFSETQ. The CDR3 region is CASSTSGAGGAEAFF. Here the CDR3 DNA reads TGCGCCAGCAGCACCTCCGGGGCCGGCGGGGCTGAAGCTTTCTTT. Using reference TRBV5-1 and TRBJ1-1 for the parts outside the CDR3, the full variable domain is KAGVTQTPRYLIKTRGQQVTLSCSPISGHRSVSWYQQTPGQGLQFLFEYFSETQRNKGNFPGRFSGRQFSNSRSEMNVSTLELGDSALYLCASSTSGAGGAEAFFGQGTRLTVV.

This clone was detected once. The chain combines TRBV6-5 with TRBJ1-1; no firm D call. CDR1 is MNHEY, CDR2 SVGAGI, per germline. The CDR3 is 14 residues long. V shed 2 bases and J shed 4 bases, with 11 bases lying between them. The CDR3 region is CASSYGGLTTEAFF. The CDR3 region has the DNA TGTGCCAGCAGTTACGGTGGCTTAACCACTGAAGCTTTCTTT.

The V call is TRBV5-6, the J call TRBJ2-1; unclear D gene. V shed 2 bases and J shed 6 bases, with 12 bases lying between them. This CDR3 is 14 amino acids long. CDR1 and CDR2 (germline): SGHDT, YYEEEE. The CDR3 sequence is CASSLSGGFNEQFF. The CDR3 bases are TGTGCCAGCAGCTTATCCGGCGGATTCAATGAGCAGTTCTTC.

This clone has only one observation. Here the CDR3 reads CASSRWTGKNTEAFF. For the CDR3, the DNA is TGTGCCAGCAGCAGATGGACAGGGAAGAACACTGAAGCTTTCTTT. The chain couples TRBV5-6 to TRBJ1-1; 8 bases align to TRBD1. J was trimmed by 1 base and V by 4 bases; bases with no gene match: 6. CDR1 and CDR2 from the germline V gene are SGHDT and YYEEEE. The CDR3 has 15 residues. Full variable domain (outside the CDR3, taken from reference TRBV5-6 and TRBJ1-1): DAGVTQSPTHLIKTRGQQVTLRCSPKSGHDTVSWYQQALGQGPQFIFQYYEEEERQRGNFPDRFSGHQFPNYSSELNVNALLLGDSALYLCASSRWTGKNTEAFFGQGTRLTVV.

This sequence joins TRBV18 and TRBJ1-2; 7 nucleotides align to TRBD1. CDR1 is KGHSH, CDR2 LQKENI, per germline. V was clipped by 3 bases and J by 7 bases; unmatched bases: 5. The CDR3 length is 13 residues. The CDR3 DNA reads as TGTGCCAGCTCACCCAAACAGGGGATTGGCTACACCTTC. It encodes CASSPKQGIGYTF.

The chain has TRBV29-1 and TRBJ2-5; perhaps TRBD2 as D (6 bases). CDR1 and CDR2 (germline): SQVTM, ANQGSEA. The ends were cut back, 6 bases at V and 2 bases at J, with 13 bases in the middle. The CDR3 is 13 amino acids. Written as DNA, the CDR3 is TGCAGCGTGGAAAGACTAGTGCAAGAGACCCAGTACTTC. Translation: CSVERLVQETQYF.

This chain joins TRBV9 and TRBJ2-1; 8 nucleotides match TRBD1. V lost 0 bases, J lost 3 bases, and 5 bases stayed unmatched. The germline V gene has CDR1 SGDLS and CDR2 YYNGEE. The CDR3 consists of 16 residues. CDR3 amino acids: CASSVAPGQDYNEQFF. The CDR3 DNA reads as TGTGCCAGCAGCGTAGCTCCGGGACAGGACTACAATGAGCAGTTCTTC.